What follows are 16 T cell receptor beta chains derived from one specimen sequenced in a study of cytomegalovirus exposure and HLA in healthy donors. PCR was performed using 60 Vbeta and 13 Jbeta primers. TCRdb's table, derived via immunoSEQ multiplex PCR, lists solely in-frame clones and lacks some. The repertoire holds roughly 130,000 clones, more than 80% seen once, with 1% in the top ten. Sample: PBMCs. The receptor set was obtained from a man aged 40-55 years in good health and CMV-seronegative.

The CDR3 DNA reads TGTGCCAGCAGCTTAGCTTCCAGGGATCACGAGCAGTACTTC. This codes for CASSLASRDHEQYF. V gene TRBV7-9 combines with J gene TRBJ2-7; maybe TRBD1 (5 bases). Deletions cut 0 bases from V and 5 bases from J, with 11 bases between. Germline values: CDR1 SEHNR, CDR2 FQNEAQ (reference sequence). The CDR3 covers 14 residues.

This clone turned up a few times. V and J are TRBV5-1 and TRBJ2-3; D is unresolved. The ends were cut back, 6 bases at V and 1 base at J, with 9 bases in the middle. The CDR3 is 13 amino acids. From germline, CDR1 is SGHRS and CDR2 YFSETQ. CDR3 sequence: CASNDQGTDTQYF. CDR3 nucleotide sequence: TGCGCCAGCAACGACCAGGGCACAGATACGCAGTATTTT.

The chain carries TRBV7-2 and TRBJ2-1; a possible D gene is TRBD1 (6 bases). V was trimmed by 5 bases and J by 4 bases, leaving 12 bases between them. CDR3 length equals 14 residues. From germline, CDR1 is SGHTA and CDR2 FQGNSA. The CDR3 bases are TGTGCCAGCAGCCTCGACAGGACATACAATGAGCAGTTCTTC. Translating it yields CASSLDRTYNEQFF.

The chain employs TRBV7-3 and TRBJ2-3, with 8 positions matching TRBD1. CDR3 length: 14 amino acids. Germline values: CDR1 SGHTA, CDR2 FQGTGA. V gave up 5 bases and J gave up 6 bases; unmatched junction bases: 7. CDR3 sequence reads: CASSIGQGPDTQYF. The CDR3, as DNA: TGTGCCAGCAGCATAGGACAGGGCCCGGATACGCAGTATTTT.

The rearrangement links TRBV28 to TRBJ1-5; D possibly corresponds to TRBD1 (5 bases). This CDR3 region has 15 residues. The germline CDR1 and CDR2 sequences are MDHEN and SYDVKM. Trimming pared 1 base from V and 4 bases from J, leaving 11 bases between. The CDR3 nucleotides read TGTGCCAGCAGTTTATTTGGGCAGGGTAATCAGCCCCAGCATTTT. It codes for CASSLFGQGNQPQHF. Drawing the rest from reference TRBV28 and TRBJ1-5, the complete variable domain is DVKVTQSSRYLVKRTGEKVFLECVQDMDHENMFWYRQDPGLGLRLIYFSYDVKMKEKGDIPEGYSVSREKKERFSLILESASTNQTSMYLCASSLFGQGNQPQHFGDGTRLSIL.

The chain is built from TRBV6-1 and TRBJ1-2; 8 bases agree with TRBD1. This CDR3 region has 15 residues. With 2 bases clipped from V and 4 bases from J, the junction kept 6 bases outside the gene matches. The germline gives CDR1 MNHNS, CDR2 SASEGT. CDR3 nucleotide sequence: TGTGCCAGCAGTGAAATGGGACAGGCCGTCTATGGCTACACCTTC. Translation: CASSEMGQAVYGYTF.

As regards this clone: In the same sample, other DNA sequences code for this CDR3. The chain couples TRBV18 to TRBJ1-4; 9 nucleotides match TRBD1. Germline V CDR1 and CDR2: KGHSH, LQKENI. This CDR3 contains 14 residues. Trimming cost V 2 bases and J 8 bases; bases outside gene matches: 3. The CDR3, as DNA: TGTGCCAGCTCACCAAGGGACAGGGACGAAAAACTGTTTTTT. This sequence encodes CASSPRDRDEKLFF.

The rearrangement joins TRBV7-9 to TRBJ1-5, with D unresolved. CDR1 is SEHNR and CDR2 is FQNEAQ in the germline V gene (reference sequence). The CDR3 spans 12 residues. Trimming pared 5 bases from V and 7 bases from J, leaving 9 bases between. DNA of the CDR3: TGTGCCAGCAGCCCGACCGGGCAGCCCCAGCATTTT. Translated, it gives CASSPTGQPQHF.

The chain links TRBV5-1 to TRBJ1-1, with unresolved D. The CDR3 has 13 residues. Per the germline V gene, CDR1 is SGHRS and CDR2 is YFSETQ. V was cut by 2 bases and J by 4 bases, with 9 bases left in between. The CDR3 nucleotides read TGCGCCAGCAGCTTCGGACTGACCACTGAAGCTTTCTTT. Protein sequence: CASSFGLTTEAFF.

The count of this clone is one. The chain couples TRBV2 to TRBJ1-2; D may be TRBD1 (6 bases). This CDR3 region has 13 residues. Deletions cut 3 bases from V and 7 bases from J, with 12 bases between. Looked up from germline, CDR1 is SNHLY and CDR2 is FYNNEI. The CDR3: CASSDWGRFGYTF. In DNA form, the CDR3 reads TGTGCCAGCAGTGACTGGGGGCGCTTTGGCTACACCTTC.

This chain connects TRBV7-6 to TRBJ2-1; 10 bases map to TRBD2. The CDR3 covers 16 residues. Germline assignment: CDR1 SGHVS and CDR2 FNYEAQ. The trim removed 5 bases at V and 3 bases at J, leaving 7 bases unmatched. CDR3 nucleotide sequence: TGTGCCAGCAGCCCGCAGGTAGCGGGAGGCTACAATGAGCAGTTCTTC. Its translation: CASSPQVAGGYNEQFF.

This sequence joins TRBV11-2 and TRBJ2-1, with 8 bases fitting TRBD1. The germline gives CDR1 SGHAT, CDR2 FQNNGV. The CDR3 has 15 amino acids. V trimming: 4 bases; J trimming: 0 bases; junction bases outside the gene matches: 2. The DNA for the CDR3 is TGTGCCAGCAGCTCCACAGGGGGCTCCTACAATGAGCAGTTCTTC. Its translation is CASSSTGGSYNEQFF.

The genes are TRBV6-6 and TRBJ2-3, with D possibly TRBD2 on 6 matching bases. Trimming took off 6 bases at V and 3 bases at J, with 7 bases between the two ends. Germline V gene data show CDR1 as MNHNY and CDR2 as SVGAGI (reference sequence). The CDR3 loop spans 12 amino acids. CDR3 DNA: TGTGCCAGCAGCCTAGCGACAGATACGCAGTATTTT. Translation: CASSLATDTQYF.

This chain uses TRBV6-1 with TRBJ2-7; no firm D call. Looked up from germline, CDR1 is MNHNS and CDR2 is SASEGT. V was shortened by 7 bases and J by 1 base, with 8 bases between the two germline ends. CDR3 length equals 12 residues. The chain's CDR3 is CASMGQSYEQYF. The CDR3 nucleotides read TGTGCCAGCATGGGCCAGTCCTACGAGCAGTACTTC.

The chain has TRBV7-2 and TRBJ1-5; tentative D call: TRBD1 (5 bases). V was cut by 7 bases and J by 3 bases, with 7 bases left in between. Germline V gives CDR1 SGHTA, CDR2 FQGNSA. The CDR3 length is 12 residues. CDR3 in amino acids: CASTQDNQPQHF. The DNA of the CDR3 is TGTGCCAGCACACAGGACAATCAGCCCCAGCATTTT.

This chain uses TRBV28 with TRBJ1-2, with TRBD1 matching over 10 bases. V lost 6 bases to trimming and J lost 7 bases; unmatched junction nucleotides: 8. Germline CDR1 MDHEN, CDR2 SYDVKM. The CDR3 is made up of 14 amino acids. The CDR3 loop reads CASRGTGEVSGYTF. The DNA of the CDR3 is TGTGCCAGCAGGGGGACAGGGGAAGTGAGTGGCTACACCTTC.